The present T cell receptor (beta chain) was sequenced within a study of blood T cell repertoires in COVID-19. The authors' processing: Estimation of nucleated cell counts relied on the amplification of reference gene primers. Generated by immunoSEQ multiplex PCR, the TCRdb table keeps only in-frame clones and is missing some. The V and J calls and clone size were taken over from that table, and D and trimming were inferred from the DNA. The sample lists fewer than 300,000 clones; around 90% were seen once. The receptor's source is a man aged 60 to 75 who had recovered from COVID-19. The sample taken for sequencing was peripheral blood.

Here the CDR3 reads CASSDPGDTYEQYF. The CDR3 region has the DNA TGTGCCAGCAGTGACCCGGGGGATACCTACGAGCAGTACTTC. J is TRBJ2-7 and V is TRBV2; possible D gene TRBD2, 6 bases. Germline CDR1 and CDR2: SNHLY and FYNNEI. CDR3 size: 14 residues. V was shortened by 3 bases and J by 2 bases, with 11 bases between the two germline ends.